These T cell receptor beta chains were read from a single sample in a study of OX40 agonist ivuxolimab in advanced cancers. Produced via immunoSEQ multiplex PCR; TCRdb's table is partial and in-frame only. This sample has around 63,000 clones, with more than 80% found just once. Sequences were derived from CD4+ or CD8+ T cells sorted from blood, sampled in a trial of the OX40 agonist ivuxolimab. These receptor sequences come from an adult with an advanced solid tumor such as melanoma, head and neck, liver or kidney cancer. Each CDR3 is given with its conserved first and last residue. Fields, in order: V gene, J gene, clone size, CDR3 protein. Some rows mark clone size as missing; the rest say once, few, many or name a class of expanded clone.

TRBV5-6	TRBJ1-4	once	CASSLVGLNEKLFF
TRBV28	TRBJ1-5	-	CASSAADQPQHF
TRBV5-1	TRBJ2-3	-	CASSLERSTSTDTQYF
TRBV5-1	TRBJ2-7	-	CASSLAGGDYEQYF
TRBV18	TRBJ1-1	-	CASSQIGGNTEAFF
TRBV5-1	TRBJ1-4	-	CASSRDRVTNEKLFF
TRBV6-1	TRBJ2-5	-	CASSEIGQGLQETQYF
TRBV6-6	TRBJ2-7	once	CASSFSGTGSYEQYF
TRBV5-4	TRBJ2-7	-	CASSITGTAYEQYF
TRBV19	TRBJ1-1	-	CASKIRGGQGETEAFF
TRBV6-5	TRBJ2-2	-	CASRPPGGYTGELFF
TRBV5-1	TRBJ2-1	-	CASSPGGKDNEQFF
TRBV5-4	TRBJ2-2	-	CASSPPPGRLNTGELFF
TRBV5-1	TRBJ1-5	once	CASSPQGAVGNQPQHF
TRBV5-3	TRBJ2-1	-	CARSCSSSDPYNEQFF
TRBV7-9	TRBJ1-1	-	CASSSDRVRNTEAFF
TRBV27	TRBJ2-6	once	CASTRGAGGGGANVLTF
TRBV7-2	TRBJ2-7	-	CASSLRPGPIQSSYEQYF
TRBV9	TRBJ1-4	once	CASSVTPGTGEQLFF
TRBV2	TRBJ1-2	-	CASTRDSRLGTNYGYTF
TRBV6-6	TRBJ2-3	-	CASSYGLSIDTQYF
TRBV2	TRBJ2-1	-	CASRESDNEQFF
TRBV5-1	TRBJ1-2	-	CASSLSGSDGYTF
TRBV4-2	TRBJ2-1	few	CASSQDAGLYNEQFF
TRBV7-8	TRBJ1-4	once	CASSRGGRNEKLFF
TRBV6-1	TRBJ2-1	-	CASSATGTGYNEQFF
TRBV7-7	TRBJ1-3	-	CASSPGSSGNTIYF
TRBV19	TRBJ2-1	-	CASNQASGSLGEQFF
TRBV7-9	TRBJ1-1	-	CASSFLRGTEAFF
TRBV10-3	TRBJ2-5	-	CAISESGLQETQYF
TRBV5-6	TRBJ2-1	once	CASSYGLAGGNEQFF
TRBV5-1	TRBJ2-2	-	CASSLRGAGTGELFF
TRBV5-1	TRBJ2-3	-	CASRGGRDRVPDTQYF